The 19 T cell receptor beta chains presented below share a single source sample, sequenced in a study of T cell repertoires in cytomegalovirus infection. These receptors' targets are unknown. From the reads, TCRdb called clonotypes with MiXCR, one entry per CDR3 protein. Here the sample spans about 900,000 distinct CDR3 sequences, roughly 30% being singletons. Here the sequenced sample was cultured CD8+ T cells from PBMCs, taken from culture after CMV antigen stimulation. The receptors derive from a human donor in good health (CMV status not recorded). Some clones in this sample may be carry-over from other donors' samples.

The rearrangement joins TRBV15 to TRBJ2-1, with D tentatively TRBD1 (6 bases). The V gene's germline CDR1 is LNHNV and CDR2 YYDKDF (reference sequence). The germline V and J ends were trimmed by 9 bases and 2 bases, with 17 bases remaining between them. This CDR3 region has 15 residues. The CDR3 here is CATSGTPTPYNEQFF. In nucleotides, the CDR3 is TGTGCCACATCAGGGACACCAACCCCCTACAATGAGCAGTTCTTC.

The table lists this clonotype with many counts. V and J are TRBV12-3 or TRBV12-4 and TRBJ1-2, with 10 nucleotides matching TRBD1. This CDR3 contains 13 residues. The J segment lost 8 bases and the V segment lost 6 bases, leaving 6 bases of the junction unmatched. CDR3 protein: CASSWTGGGGYTF. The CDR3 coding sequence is TGTGCCAGCAGCTGGACAGGGGGTGGAGGCTACACCTTC.

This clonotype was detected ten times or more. The CDR3 sequence: CASHWTRSGQFDEQFF. CDR3 bases: TGTGCCAGTCATTGGACCCGTTCGGGACAGTTCGATGAGCAGTTCTTC. The chain joins TRBV7-2 to TRBJ2-1; 7 nucleotides align to TRBD1. The CDR3 sequence is 16 residues long. Unmatched junction bases numbered 19, after V lost 9 bases and J lost 8 bases. CDR1 is SGHTA and CDR2 is FQGNSA in the germline V gene.

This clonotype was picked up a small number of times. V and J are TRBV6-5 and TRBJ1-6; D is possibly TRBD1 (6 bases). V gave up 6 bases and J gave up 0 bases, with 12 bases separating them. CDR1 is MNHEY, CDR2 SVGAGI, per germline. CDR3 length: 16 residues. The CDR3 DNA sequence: TGTGCCAGCAGCCCCGGACAGCGCTCCTATAATTCACCCCTCCACTTT. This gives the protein CASSPGQRSYNSPLHF.

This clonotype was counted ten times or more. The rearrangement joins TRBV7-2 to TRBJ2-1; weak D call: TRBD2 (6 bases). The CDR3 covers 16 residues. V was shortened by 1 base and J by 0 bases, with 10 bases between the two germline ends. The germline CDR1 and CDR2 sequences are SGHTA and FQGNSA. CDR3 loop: CASSLVLGGSYNEQFF. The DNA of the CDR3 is TGTGCCAGCAGCTTAGTTTTGGGAGGCTCCTACAATGAGCAGTTCTTC.

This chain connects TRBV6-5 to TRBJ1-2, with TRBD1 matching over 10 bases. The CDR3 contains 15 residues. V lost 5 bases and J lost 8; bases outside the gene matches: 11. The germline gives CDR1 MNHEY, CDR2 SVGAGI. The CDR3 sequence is CASSLTLGQGIGYTF. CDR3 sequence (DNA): TGTGCCAGCAGTCTTACCCTGGGACAGGGGATCGGCTACACCTTC.

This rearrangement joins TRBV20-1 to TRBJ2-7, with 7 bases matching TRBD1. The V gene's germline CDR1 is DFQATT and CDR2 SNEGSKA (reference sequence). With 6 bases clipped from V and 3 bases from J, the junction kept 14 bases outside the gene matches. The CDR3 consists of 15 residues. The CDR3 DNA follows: TGCAGTGCCCCGACGGTCGCGAGACAGGGCTACGAGCAGTACTTC. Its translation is CSAPTVARQGYEQYF.

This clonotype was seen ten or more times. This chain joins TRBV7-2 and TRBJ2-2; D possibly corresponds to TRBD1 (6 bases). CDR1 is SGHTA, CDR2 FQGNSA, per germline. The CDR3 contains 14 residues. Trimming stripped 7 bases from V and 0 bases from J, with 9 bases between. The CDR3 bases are TGTGCCAGCACCCGACAGGCGAACACCGGGGAGCTGTTTTTT. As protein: CASTRQANTGELFF.

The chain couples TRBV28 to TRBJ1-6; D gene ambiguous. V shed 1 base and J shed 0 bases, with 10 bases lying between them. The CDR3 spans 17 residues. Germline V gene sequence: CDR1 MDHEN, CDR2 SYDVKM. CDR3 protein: CASSLFQLSSYNSPLHF. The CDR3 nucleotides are TGTGCCAGCAGTTTATTTCAGTTAAGCTCCTATAATTCACCCCTCCACTTT.

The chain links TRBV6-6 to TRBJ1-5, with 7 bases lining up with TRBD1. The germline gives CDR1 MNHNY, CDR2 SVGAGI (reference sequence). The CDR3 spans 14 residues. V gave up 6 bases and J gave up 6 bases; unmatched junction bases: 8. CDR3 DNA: TGTGCCAGCAGGCGAGACAGGGTTGGTCAGCCCCAGCATTTT. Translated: CASRRDRVGQPQHF.

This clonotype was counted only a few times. The CDR3 sequence is CASSFSGTSNYGYTF. The CDR3 nucleotides are TGTGCCAGCAGTTTTAGTGGGACAAGCAACTATGGCTACACCTTC. The V and J genes are TRBV27 and TRBJ1-2, with TRBD1 as a possible D gene (6 bases). The CDR3 is 15 amino acids. V was clipped by 3 bases and J by 2 bases, with 13 bases between them. Germline V gene lookup returns CDR1 MNHEY and CDR2 SMNVEV (reference sequence).

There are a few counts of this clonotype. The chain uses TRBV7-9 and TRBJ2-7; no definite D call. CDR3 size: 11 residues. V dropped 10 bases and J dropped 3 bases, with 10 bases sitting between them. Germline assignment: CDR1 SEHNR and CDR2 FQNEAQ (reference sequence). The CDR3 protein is CATGRGYEQYF. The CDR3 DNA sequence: TGTGCCACCGGCCGCGGCTACGAGCAGTACTTC. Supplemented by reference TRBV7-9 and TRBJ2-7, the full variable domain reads DTGVSQNPRHKITKRGQNVTFRCDPISEHNRLYWYRQTLGQGPEFLTYFQNEAQLEKSRLLSDRFSAERPKGSFSTLEIQRTEQGDSAMYLCATGRGYEQYFGPGTRLTVT.

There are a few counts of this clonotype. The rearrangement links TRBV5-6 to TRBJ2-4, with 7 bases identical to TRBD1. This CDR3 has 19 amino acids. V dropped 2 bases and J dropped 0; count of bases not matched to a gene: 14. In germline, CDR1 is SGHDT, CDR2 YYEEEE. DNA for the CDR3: TGTGCCAGCAGCTTACGACAGGGCGGGCCGACTTTAGCCAAAAACATTCAGTACTTC. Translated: CASSLRQGGPTLAKNIQYF.

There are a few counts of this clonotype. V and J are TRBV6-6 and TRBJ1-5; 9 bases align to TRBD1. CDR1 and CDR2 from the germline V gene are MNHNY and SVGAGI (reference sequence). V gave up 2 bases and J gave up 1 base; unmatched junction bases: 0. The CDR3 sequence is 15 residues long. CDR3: CASSYDRGSNQPQHF. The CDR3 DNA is TGTGCCAGCAGTTACGACAGGGGGAGCAATCAGCCCCAGCATTTT.

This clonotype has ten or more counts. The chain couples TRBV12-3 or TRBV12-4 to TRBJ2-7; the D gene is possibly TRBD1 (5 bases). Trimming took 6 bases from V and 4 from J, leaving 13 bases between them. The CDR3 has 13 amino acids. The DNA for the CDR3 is TGTGCCAGCAGATCGACAGACCCTTACGAGCAGTACTTC. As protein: CASRSTDPYEQYF.

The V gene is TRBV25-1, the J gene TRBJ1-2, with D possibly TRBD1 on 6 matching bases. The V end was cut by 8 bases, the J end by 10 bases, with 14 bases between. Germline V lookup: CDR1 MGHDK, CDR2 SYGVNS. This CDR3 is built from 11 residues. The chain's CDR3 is CASVGGWAYTF. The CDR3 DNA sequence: TGTGCCAGCGTAGGGGGATGGGCCTACACCTTC.

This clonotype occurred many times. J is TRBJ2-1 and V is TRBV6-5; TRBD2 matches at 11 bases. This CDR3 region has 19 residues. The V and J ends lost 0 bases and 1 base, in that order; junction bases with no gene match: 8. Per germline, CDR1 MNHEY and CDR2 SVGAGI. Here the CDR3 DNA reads TGTGCCAGCAGTTACTCGGCCTTTACTAGCGGGGGATCCTACAATGAGCAGTTCTTC. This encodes CASSYSAFTSGGSYNEQFF.

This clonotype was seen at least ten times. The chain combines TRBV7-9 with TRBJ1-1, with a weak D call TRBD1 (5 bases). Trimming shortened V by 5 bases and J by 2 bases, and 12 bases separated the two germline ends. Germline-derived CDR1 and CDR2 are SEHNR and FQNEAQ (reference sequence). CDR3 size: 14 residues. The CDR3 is CASSSTGTNTEAFF. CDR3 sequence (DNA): TGTGCCAGCAGCAGTACCGGGACTAACACTGAAGCTTTCTTT.

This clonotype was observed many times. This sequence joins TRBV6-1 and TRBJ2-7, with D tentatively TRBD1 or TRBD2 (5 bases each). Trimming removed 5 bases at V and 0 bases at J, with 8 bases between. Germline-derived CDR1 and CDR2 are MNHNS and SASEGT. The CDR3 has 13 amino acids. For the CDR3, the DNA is TGTGCCAGCAGTTCAGGGACCTCCTACGAGCAGTACGTC. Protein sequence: CASSSGTSYEQYV.